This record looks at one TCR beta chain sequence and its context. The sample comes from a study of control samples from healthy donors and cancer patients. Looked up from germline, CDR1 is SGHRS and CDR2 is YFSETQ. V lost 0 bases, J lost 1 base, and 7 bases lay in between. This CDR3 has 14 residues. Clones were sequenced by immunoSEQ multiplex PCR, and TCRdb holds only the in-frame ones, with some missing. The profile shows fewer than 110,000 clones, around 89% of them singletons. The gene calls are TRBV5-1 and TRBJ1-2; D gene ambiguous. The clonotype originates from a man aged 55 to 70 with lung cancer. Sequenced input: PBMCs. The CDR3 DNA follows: TGCGCCAGCAGCTTGGTTCAGAGTAACTATGGCTACACCTTC. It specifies CASSLVQSNYGYTF.